This is a list of T cell receptor beta chains from one sample in a study of neurological immune-mediated disorders. From the 5' RACE reads, TCRdb called clonotypes with MiXCR, one entry per CDR3 protein. The repertoire has approximately 25,000 distinct CDR3 sequences, around a fifth of them found once; the top ten carry 16%. Sequencing used PBMCs. Every receptor here comes from a woman in her fifties or sixties in good health. Each CDR3 is given with its conserved first and last residue. Fields, in order: clone size, V gene, D gene, J gene, CDR3 DNA, CDR3 protein. A D gene is named only where the DNA matches it firmly. A row's size may be missing; if present it is once, few, many or a size class.

>many|TRBV7-2|-|TRBJ2-1
TGTGCCAGTTCAACCCGGGGTGGGTTCTACAATGAGCAGTTCTTC
CASSTRGGFYNEQFF
>many|TRBV12-3/TRBV12-4|TRBD2|TRBJ2-7
TGTGCCAGCAGTCCCTCCGGACTAGCGGGGGGGGTCGGGGAGCAGTACTTC
CASSPSGLAGGVGEQYF
>many|TRBV5-1|-|TRBJ1-1
TGCGCCAGCAGCTTGGGGGGCGACACTGAAGCTTTCTTT
CASSLGGDTEAFF
>once|TRBV3-1|-|TRBJ2-6
TGTGCCAGCAGCCCCCGGTTTGGATCTGGGGCCAACGTCCTGACTTTC
CASSPRFGSGANVLTF
>-|TRBV6-5|-|TRBJ1-6
TGTGCCAGCAGTTATCTTGGACACCGGCCCAATTCACCCCTCCACTTT
CASSYLGHRPNSPLHF
>once|TRBV20-1|TRBD2|TRBJ2-1
TGCAGTGCTACCAGTCTGGGACTAGCGGGAGGGAACTACAATGAGCAGTTCTTC
CSATSLGLAGGNYNEQFF
>few|TRBV7-2|-|TRBJ1-5
TGTGCCAGCAGCCTATTTCAGGGAGGCAATCAGCCCCAGCATTTT
CASSLFQGGNQPQHF
>many|TRBV28|TRBD1|TRBJ2-3
TGTGCCAGCAGGTCTCGGACAGGGCGGGAAGATACGCAGTATTTT
CASRSRTGREDTQYF
>many|TRBV20-1|-|TRBJ2-3
TGCAGTGCTAGTGGGACTAGCACAGATACGCAGTATTTT
CSASGTSTDTQYF
>many|TRBV3-2|-|TRBJ2-7
TGTGCCAGCAGCCAAGAAGGCCATCGGGACAGGGAGGACGAGCAGTACTTC
CASSQEGHRDREDEQYF
>many|TRBV20-1|-|TRBJ2-1
TGCAGTGCTAGAGTGGGGCGCAGCAATGAGCAGTTCTTC
CSARVGRSNEQFF
>-|TRBV24-1|TRBD2|TRBJ2-1
TGTGCCACCAGTGACGGCGGCGGGAGGGCATCCTACAATGAGCAGTTCTTC
CATSDGGGRASYNEQFF
>many|TRBV7-2|TRBD1|TRBJ2-1
TGTGCCAGCAGCAAAAGGGGGCGGGTGCTGAGGGATGAGCAGTTCTTC
CASSKRGRVLRDEQFF
>many|TRBV6-1|-|TRBJ1-3
TGTGCCAGCAGCACCACCCGACCTCGGGCTGGAAACACCATATATTTT
CASSTTRPRAGNTIYF
>many|TRBV7-2|-|TRBJ2-5
TGTGCCAGCAGCTTCGACAGAAAAGAGACCCAGTACTTC
CASSFDRKETQYF
>many|TRBV14|-|TRBJ1-6
TGTGCCAGCAGCCAAGGGGGCTCCTATAATTCACCCCTCCACTTT
CASSQGGSYNSPLHF
>many|TRBV5-5|-|TRBJ1-2
TGTGCCAGCAGCTTGAGGGGCCTGCAAGCTAACTATGGCTACACCTTC
CASSLRGLQANYGYTF
>many|TRBV10-3|TRBD2|TRBJ2-1
TGTGCCATCAGTGAGTCGGGGACTAGCGGGAGAAATGAGCAGTTCTTC
CAISESGTSGRNEQFF
>many|TRBV6-2/TRBV6-3|-|TRBJ2-5
TGTGCCAGCCTGCGTAGGGGGGAGTATCAAGAGACCCAGTACTTC
CASLRRGEYQETQYF
>many|TRBV5-1|-|TRBJ2-7
TGCGCCAGCAGCTTGCGGGGGGCGCGAGGTTACGAGCAGTACTTC
CASSLRGARGYEQYF
>many|TRBV6-6|-|TRBJ2-7
TGTGCCAGCAGTTACTCGTTGTCGTGGTACTTC
CASSYSLSWYF
>many|TRBV14|-|TRBJ2-1
TGTGCCAGCAGCCAAGACTGGAACAATGAGCAGTTCTTC
CASSQDWNNEQFF
>many|TRBV28|TRBD1|TRBJ2-1
TGTGCCAGCAGCCCGCCGGACAGGATTTTGCAGTTCTTC
CASSPPDRILQFF
>many|TRBV7-9|-|TRBJ2-5
TGTGCCAGCAGCTTAGTGACTGGGGACCCGGCCCAGTACTTC
CASSLVTGDPAQYF
>many|TRBV28|-|TRBJ2-7
TGTGCCAGCAGCCCAGTGGGGACCCCAGGGGACGAGCAGTACTTC
CASSPVGTPGDEQYF
>-|TRBV6-1|-|TRBJ2-6
TGTGCCGGGTCGTGGGGATCCTCTGGGGCCAACGTCCTGACTTTC
CAGSWGSSGANVLTF
>-|TRBV6-2/TRBV6-3|TRBD2|TRBJ2-1
TGTGCCAGCAGTTACTCGGGAGGGGCCTACAATGAGCAGTTCTTC
CASSYSGGAYNEQFF
>many|TRBV4-3|TRBD2|TRBJ2-1
TGCGCCAGCAGCCAAGATCCTAGCGGGAGGGGAGTCGATGAGCAGTTCTTC
CASSQDPSGRGVDEQFF
>many|TRBV5-5|-|TRBJ2-7
TGTGCCAGCGGAAGACACTACGAGCAGTACTTC
CASGRHYEQYF
>many|TRBV5-1|-|TRBJ2-5
TGCGCCAGCAGCTTTCTAGAGCAAGAGACCCAGTACTTC
CASSFLEQETQYF
>-|TRBV5-1|TRBD2|TRBJ2-1
TGCGCCAGCAGTCCCCTAGCGGGGTTCTACAATGAGCAGTTCTTC
CASSPLAGFYNEQFF
>few|TRBV7-8|-|TRBJ2-5
TGTGCCAGCAGCTTAGGCGGACATGGGTACCAAGAGACCCAGTACTTC
CASSLGGHGYQETQYF
>many|TRBV28|TRBD1|TRBJ1-1
TGTGCCAGCAGTTTCTGGACAGGAACTTTCTTT
CASSFWTGTFF
>-|TRBV11-1|-|TRBJ2-5
TGTGCCTGCAGCTCCCGAAGAACAGGTGGTGGACTTGGAGAGACCCAGTACTTC
CACSSRRTGGGLGETQYF
>many|TRBV6-6|-|TRBJ1-2
TGTGCCAGCAGTGCCTCACCGGGGTGGATATATGGCTACACCTTC
CASSASPGWIYGYTF
>many|TRBV12-3/TRBV12-4|-|TRBJ1-3
TGTGCCAGCAGTTTAGGCCCGGGCTCTGGAAACACCATATATTTT
CASSLGPGSGNTIYF
>medium-sized|TRBV6-2/TRBV6-3|-|TRBJ2-3
TGTGCCAGCAGCCCCCATGAGGGGACAGATACGCAGTATTTT
CASSPHEGTDTQYF
>many|TRBV7-7|-|TRBJ2-2
TGTGCTAGCAGCTCTATCGAGGGTTCCGGGGAGCTGTTTTTT
CASSSIEGSGELFF
>medium-sized|TRBV7-9|-|TRBJ1-1
TGTGCCAGCAGCTTAGCAGGGATGAACACTGAAGCTTTCTTT
CASSLAGMNTEAFF
>many|TRBV28|-|TRBJ2-4
TGTGCCAGCAGTTCGGTGGGCCGGGGAAACATTCAGTACTTC
CASSSVGRGNIQYF